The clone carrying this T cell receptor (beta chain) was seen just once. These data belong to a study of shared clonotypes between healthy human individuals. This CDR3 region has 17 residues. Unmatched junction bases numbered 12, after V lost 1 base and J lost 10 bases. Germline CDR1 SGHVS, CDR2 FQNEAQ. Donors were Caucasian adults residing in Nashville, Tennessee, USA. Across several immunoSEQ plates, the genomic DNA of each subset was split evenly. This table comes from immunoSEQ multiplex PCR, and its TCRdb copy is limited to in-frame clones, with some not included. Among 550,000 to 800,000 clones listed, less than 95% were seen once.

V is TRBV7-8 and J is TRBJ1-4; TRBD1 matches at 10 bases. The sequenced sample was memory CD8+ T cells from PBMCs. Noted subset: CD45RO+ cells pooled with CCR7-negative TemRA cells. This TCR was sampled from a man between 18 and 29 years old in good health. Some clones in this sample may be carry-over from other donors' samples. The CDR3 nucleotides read TGTGCCAGCAGCTTAGTAAAGGGGGGACAGGGGCAGGGAAAACTGTTTTTT. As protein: CASSLVKGGQGQGKLFF. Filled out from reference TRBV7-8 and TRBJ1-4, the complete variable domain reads GAGVSQSPRYKVAKRGQDVALRCDPISGHVSLFWYQQALGQGPEFLTYFQNEAQLDKSGLPSDRFFAERPEGSVSTLKIQRTQQEDSAVYLCASSLVKGGQGQGKLFFGSGTQLSVL.